This T cell receptor beta chain derives from a study of T cell changes during pregnancy in multiple sclerosis. Measured with immunoSEQ multiplex PCR; TCRdb has only the in-frame clones, and not every one. In the table there are tens of thousands of clones, roughly 93% of which are singletons. Deletions cut 4 bases from V and 8 bases from J, with 12 bases between. The V gene's germline CDR1 is MNHEY and CDR2 SVGAGI. The length of the CDR3 is 14 residues. The clonotype comes from a female donor with multiple sclerosis, enrolled in a pregnancy study. The genes are TRBV6-5 and TRBJ1-6; TRBD1 might be the D (6 bases). The sequencing here drew on peripheral blood, taken after pregnancy. CDR3 DNA: TGTGCCAGCAGTTGGGACAACTCAGATTCACCCCTCCACTTT. Its protein product is CASSWDNSDSPLHF.